What follows are 10 T cell receptor beta chains derived from one specimen sequenced in a study of blood T cells in healthy people across ages. Next came a second PCR, run for about 6 to 12 cycles, which used a sample-barcoded 5' primer along with a J-beta primer mix. TCRdb fed the 5' RACE reads into MiXCR, producing one record per CDR3 protein. The data contain about 1.4 million distinct CDR3 sequences, almost 60% of them seen just once; the ten biggest clones take up about 6.7%. The sample comprised blood. Receptors originate from a man aged 18 to 35 in good health.

The J gene is TRBJ2-3, the V gene TRBV6-6; no clear D gene. Trimming removed 8 bases at V and 2 bases at J, with 11 bases between. Germline loops: CDR1 MNHNY, CDR2 SVGAGI (reference sequence). This CDR3 region has 13 residues. The CDR3: CASVNGSTDTQYF. DNA for the CDR3: TGTGCCAGCGTGAACGGATCCACAGATACGCAGTATTTT.

This sequence joins TRBV29-1 and TRBJ2-3; 8 bases are a match to TRBD2. J gave up 3 bases and V 1 base, and 9 bases lay outside the gene matches. This CDR3 contains 16 residues. CDR1 and CDR2 from the germline V gene are SQVTM and ANQGSEA. The CDR3 region is CSVEGRAGGWTDTQYF. In nucleotides, the CDR3 is TGCAGCGTTGAAGGTCGGGCGGGGGGATGGACAGATACGCAGTATTTT.

This clonotype has only a few counts. The chain couples TRBV4-2 to TRBJ2-7; 7 nucleotides match TRBD1. V was clipped by 4 bases and J by 4 bases; unmatched bases: 7. CDR3 size: 14 residues. Germline V gene sequence: CDR1 LGHNA, CDR2 YNFKEQ. CDR3 in amino acids: CASSLGTETYEQYF. CDR3 sequence (DNA): TGTGCCAGCAGCCTGGGGACAGAAACATACGAGCAGTACTTC.

The CDR3 protein is CAISEPRESGANVLTF. The CDR3, as DNA: TGTGCCATCAGTGAACCCCGGGAGTCTGGGGCCAACGTCCTGACTTTC. This rearrangement joins TRBV10-3 to TRBJ2-6, with a possible D match to TRBD2 (6 bases). V lost 3 bases to trimming and J lost 1 base, with 10 bases between them. The germline CDR1 and CDR2 sequences are ENHRY and SYGVKD. CDR3 length: 16 residues.

This clonotype was seen only a few times. This sequence may be a read error, since a much larger clone differs from it by one base. This rearrangement joins TRBV9 to TRBJ2-3; D not certain. V shed 3 bases and J shed 1 base, with 3 bases lying between them. The length of the CDR3 is 12 residues. CDR1 SGDLS and CDR2 YYNGEE come from the germline V gene. CDR3 residues: CASSERTDTQYF. The CDR3 DNA reads as TGTGCCAGCAGCGAACGCACAGATACGCAGTATTTT.

V is TRBV6-1 and J is TRBJ1-1; TRBD1 is a possible D gene (5 bases). CDR1 is MNHNS, CDR2 SASEGT, per germline. CDR3 length: 16 residues. The V end was cut by 8 bases, the J end by 3 bases, with 22 bases between. The CDR3 region is CASGSRDGAYDTEAFF. CDR3 nucleotides: TGTGCCAGCGGCTCCAGGGACGGGGCTTATGACACTGAAGCTTTCTTT.

The chain combines TRBV14 with TRBJ2-1, with 13 bases aligning to TRBD2. Germline loops: CDR1 SGHDN, CDR2 FVKESK. CDR3 size: 17 residues. J lost 8 bases, V lost 2 bases, and 9 bases had no gene match. CDR3 DNA sequence: TGTGCCAGCAGCCAAAATACCGGGACTAGCGGGACAGATGAGCAGTTCTTC. This encodes CASSQNTGTSGTDEQFF.

V gene TRBV20-1 combines with J gene TRBJ1-2; D gene unclear. Trimming left V 5 bases short and J 3 bases short, with 10 bases between. The CDR3 consists of 12 residues. Germline-derived CDR1 and CDR2 are DFQATT and SNEGSKA (reference sequence). CDR3 sequence: CSAEWDDYGYTF. The DNA for the CDR3 is TGCAGTGCTGAATGGGATGACTATGGCTACACCTTC.

The chain is built from TRBV20-1 and TRBJ2-3; D is perhaps TRBD2 (5 bases). Germline assignment: CDR1 DFQATT and CDR2 SNEGSKA (reference sequence). V lost 6 bases, J lost 5 bases, and 15 bases lay in between. The CDR3 totals 13 residues. CDR3 nucleotide sequence: TGCAGTGCCGCCAGAGGGTTGATAGATACGCAGTATTTT. Its protein product is CSAARGLIDTQYF.

This clonotype was seen a few times. The genes are TRBV29-1 and TRBJ2-4; maybe TRBD2 (6 bases). V shed 5 bases and J shed 6 bases, with 11 bases lying between them. Germline CDR1 and CDR2: SQVTM and ANQGSEA. This CDR3 spans 12 amino acids. The CDR3: CSVNIGGNIQYF. The CDR3 DNA reads TGCAGCGTTAATATCGGGGGAAACATTCAGTACTTC.